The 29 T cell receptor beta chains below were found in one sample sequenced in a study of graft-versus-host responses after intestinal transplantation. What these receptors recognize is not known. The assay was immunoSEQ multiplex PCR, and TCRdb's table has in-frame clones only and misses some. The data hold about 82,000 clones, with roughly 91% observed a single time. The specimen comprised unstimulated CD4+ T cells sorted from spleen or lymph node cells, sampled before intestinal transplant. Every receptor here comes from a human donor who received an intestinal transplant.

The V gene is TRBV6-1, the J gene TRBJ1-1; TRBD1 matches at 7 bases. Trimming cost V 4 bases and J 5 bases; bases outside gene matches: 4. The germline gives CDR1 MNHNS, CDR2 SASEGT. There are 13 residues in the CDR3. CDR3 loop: CASSATGVTEAFF. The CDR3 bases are TGTGCCAGCAGTGCTACAGGGGTTACTGAAGCTTTCTTT.

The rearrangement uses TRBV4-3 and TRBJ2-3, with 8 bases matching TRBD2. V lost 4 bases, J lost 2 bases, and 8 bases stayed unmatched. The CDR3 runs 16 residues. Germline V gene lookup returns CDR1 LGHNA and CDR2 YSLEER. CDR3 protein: CASSRASGGLTDTQYF. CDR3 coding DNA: TGCGCCAGCAGCCGAGCCAGCGGGGGCCTCACAGATACGCAGTATTTT.

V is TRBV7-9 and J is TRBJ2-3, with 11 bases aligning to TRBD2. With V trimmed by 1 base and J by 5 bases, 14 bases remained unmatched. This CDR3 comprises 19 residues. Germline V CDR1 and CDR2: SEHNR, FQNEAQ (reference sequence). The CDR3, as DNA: TGTGCCAGCAGCTTAGATACCGGGCCGACTAGCGGGGCAAGAGATACGCAGTATTTT. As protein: CASSLDTGPTSGARDTQYF.

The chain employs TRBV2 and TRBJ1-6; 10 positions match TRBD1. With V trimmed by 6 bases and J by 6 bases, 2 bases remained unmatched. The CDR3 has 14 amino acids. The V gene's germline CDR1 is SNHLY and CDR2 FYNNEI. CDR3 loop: CASRRDRGNSPLHF. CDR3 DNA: TGTGCCAGCAGGCGGGACAGGGGTAATTCACCCCTCCACTTT.

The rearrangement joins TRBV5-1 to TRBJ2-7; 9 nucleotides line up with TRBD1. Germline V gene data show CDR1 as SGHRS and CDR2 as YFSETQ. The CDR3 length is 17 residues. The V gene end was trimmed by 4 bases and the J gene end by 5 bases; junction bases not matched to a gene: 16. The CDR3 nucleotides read TGCGCCAGCAGCCGGGGACCGGGACAGGGAAGTGTGAACGAGCAGTACTTC. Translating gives CASSRGPGQGSVNEQYF.

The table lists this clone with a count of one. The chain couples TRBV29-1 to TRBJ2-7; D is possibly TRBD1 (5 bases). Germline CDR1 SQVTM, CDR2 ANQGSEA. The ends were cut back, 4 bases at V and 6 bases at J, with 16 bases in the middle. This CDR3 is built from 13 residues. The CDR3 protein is CSVGAGLGGEQYF. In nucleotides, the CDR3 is TGCAGCGTTGGAGCAGGGTTAGGCGGCGAGCAGTACTTC.

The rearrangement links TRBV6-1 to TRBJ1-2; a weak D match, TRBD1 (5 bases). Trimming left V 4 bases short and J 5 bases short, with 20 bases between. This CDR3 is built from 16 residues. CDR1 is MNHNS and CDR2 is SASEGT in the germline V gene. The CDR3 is CASSGGVGQRRYGYTF. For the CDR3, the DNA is TGTGCCAGCAGTGGTGGGGTGGGGCAGAGGCGATATGGCTACACCTTC.

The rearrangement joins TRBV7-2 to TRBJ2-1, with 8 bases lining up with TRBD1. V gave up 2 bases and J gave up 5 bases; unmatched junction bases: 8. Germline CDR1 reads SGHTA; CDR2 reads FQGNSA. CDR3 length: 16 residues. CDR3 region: CASSLRAGGSNNEQFF. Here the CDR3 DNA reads TGTGCCAGCAGCTTAAGGGCAGGGGGCAGTAACAATGAGCAGTTCTTC.

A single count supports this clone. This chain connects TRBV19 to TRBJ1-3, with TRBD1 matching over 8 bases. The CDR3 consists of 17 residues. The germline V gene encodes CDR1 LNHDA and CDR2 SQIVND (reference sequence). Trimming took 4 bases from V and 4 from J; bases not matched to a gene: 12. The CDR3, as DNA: TGTGCCAGTAGTACCCACGGGGGACAGGCCGTCGGAAACACCATATATTTT. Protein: CASSTHGGQAVGNTIYF.

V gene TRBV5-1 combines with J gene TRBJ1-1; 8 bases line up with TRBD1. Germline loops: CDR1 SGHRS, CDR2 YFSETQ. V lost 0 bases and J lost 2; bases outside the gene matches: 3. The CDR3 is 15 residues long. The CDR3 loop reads CASSLGTGSNTEAFF. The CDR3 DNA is TGCGCCAGCAGCTTGGGGACAGGGTCTAACACTGAAGCTTTCTTT.

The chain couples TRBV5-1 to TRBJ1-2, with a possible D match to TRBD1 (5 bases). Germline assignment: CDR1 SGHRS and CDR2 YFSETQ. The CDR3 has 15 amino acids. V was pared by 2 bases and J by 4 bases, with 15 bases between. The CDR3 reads CASSLSAGEGYGYTF. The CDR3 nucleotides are TGCGCCAGCAGCTTAAGTGCGGGGGAAGGCTATGGCTACACCTTC.

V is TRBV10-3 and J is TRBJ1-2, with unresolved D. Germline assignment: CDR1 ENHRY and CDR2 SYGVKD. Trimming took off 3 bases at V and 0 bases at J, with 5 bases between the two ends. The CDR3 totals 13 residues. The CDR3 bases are TGTGCCATCAGTGAAGCCGCTAACTATGGCTACACCTTC. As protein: CAISEAANYGYTF.

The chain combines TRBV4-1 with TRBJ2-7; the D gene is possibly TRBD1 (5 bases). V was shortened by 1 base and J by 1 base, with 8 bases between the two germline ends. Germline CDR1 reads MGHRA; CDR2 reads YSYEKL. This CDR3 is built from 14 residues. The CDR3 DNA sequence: TGCGCCAGCAGCCAAGTTCAGGGATCCTACGAGCAGTACTTC. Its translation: CASSQVQGSYEQYF.

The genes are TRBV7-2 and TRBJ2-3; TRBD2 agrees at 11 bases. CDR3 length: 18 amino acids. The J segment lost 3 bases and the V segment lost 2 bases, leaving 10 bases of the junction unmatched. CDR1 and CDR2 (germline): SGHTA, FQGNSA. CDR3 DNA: TGTGCCAGCAGCTTATTAGTAGCGGGGGGGCGTGGGACAGATACGCAGTATTTT. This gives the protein CASSLLVAGGRGTDTQYF.

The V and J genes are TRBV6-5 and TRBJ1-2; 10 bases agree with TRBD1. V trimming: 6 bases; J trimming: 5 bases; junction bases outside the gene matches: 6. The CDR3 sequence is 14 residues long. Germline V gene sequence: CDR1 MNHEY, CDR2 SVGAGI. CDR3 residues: CASSPGTGAYGYTF. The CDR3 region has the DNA TGTGCCAGCAGCCCCGGGACAGGGGCATATGGCTACACCTTC.

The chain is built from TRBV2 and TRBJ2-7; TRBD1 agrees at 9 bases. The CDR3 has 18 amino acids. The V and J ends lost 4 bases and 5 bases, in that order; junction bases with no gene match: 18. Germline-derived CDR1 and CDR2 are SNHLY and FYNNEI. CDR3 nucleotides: TGTGCCAGCAGTGGTTTGACTAAGGTAGGGACAGGGCTGGACGAGCAGTACTTC. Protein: CASSGLTKVGTGLDEQYF.

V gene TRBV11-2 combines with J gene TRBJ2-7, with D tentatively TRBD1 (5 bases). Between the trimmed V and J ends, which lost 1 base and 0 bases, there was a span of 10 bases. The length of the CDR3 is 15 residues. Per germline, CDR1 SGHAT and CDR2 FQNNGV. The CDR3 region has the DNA TGTGCCAGCAGCTTAGGACAGCGAGCCTCCTACGAGCAGTACTTC. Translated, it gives CASSLGQRASYEQYF.

The CDR3 is CASSLGTDQPQHF. CDR3 coding DNA: TGTGCCAGCAGCTTAGGGACAGATCAGCCCCAGCATTTT. V and J are TRBV7-6 and TRBJ1-5, with D possibly TRBD1 on 6 matching bases. Germline CDR1 is SGHVS and CDR2 is FNYEAQ. The CDR3 runs 13 residues. V lost 1 base, J lost 5 bases, and 6 bases lay in between.

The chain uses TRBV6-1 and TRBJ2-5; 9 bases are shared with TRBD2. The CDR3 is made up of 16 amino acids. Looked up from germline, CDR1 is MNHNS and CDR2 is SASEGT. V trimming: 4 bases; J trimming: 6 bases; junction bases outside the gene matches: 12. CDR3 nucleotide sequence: TGTGCCAGCAGTGGGCCTAGCGGGGCTTCTTTAAAGACCCAGTACTTC. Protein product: CASSGPSGASLKTQYF.

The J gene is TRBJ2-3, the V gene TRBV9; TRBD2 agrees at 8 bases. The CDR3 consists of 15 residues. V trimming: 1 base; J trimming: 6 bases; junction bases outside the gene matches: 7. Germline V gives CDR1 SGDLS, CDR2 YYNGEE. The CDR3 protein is CASSVTGGPRDTQYF. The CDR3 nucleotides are TGTGCCAGCAGCGTAACGGGGGGGCCTAGGGATACGCAGTATTTT.

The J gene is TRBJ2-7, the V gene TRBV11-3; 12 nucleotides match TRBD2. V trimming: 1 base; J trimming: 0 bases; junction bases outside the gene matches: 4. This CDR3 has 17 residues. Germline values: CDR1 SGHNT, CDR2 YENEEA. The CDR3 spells CASSLVLAGGLSYEQYF. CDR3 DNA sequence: TGTGCCAGCAGCTTAGTCCTAGCGGGGGGGCTCTCCTACGAGCAGTACTTC.

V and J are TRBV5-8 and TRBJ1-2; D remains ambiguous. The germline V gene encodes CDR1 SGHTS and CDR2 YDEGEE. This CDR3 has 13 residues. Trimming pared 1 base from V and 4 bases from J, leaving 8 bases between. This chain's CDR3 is CASSLSRAYGYTF. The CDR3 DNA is TGTGCCAGCAGCTTGTCGAGGGCCTATGGCTACACCTTC.

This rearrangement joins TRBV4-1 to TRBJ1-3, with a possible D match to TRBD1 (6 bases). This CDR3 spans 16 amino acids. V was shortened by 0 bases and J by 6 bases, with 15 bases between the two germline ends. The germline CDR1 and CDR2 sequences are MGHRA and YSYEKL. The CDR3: CASSQEGVAGANTIYF. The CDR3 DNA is TGCGCCAGCAGCCAAGAGGGAGTGGCAGGGGCAAACACCATATATTTT.

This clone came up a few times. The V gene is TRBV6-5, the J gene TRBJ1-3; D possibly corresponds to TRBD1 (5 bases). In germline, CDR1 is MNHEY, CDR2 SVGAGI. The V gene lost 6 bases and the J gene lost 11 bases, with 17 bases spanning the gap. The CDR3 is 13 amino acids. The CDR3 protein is CASRPTGQGSIYF. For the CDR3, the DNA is TGTGCCAGCAGACCCACCGGGCAGGGATCCATATATTTT.

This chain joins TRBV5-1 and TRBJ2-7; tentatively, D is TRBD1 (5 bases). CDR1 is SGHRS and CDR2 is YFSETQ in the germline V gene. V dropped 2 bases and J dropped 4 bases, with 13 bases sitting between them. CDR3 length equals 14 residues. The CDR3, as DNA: TGCGCCAGCAGCTTACAGGTCGGAGCTTACGAGCAGTACTTC. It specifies CASSLQVGAYEQYF.

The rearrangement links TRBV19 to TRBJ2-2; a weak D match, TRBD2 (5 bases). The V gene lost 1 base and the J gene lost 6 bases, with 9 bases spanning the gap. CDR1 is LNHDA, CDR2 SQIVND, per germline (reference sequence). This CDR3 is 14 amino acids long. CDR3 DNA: TGTGCCAGTAGTATAGCTGCGGACTCCGGGGAGCTGTTTTTT. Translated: CASSIAADSGELFF.

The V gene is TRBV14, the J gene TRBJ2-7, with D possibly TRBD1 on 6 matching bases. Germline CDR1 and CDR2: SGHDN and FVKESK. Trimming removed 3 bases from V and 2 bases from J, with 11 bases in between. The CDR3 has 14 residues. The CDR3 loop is CASSQVDSPYEQYF. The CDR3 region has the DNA TGTGCCAGCAGCCAGGTGGACAGCCCCTACGAGCAGTACTTC.

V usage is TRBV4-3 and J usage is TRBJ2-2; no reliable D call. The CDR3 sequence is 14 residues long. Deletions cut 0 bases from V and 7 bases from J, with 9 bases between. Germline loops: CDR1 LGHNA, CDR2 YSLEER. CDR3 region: CASSQDGSGGELFF. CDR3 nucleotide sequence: TGCGCCAGCAGCCAAGATGGGTCGGGCGGGGAGCTGTTTTTT.

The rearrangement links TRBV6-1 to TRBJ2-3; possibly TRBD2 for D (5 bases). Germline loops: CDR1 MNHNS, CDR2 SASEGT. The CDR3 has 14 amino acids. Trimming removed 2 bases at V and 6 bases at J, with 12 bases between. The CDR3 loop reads CASSETMRADTQYF. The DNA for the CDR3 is TGTGCCAGCAGTGAAACAATGAGGGCCGATACGCAGTATTTT.